Shown below are 8 T cell receptor beta chains from a single sample sequenced in a study of blood T cell repertoires in COVID-19. Libraries were prepared by immunoSEQ multiplex PCR; TCRdb keeps only in-frame clonotypes and omits some of them. The sample shows 150,000 to 200,000 clones, approximately 81% of them seen only once. Sequences were obtained from peripheral blood. The source is a woman in her 70s with COVID-19, enrolled during active disease.

The J gene is TRBJ1-1, the V gene TRBV23-1; D not certain. TRBV23-1 is treated as an ORF (open reading frame) with a function not yet certain. V was trimmed by 2 bases and J by 5 bases, leaving 9 bases between them. The CDR3 covers 13 residues. The CDR3, as DNA: TGCGCCAGCAGTCAAGGGGAGAGGACTGAAGCTTTCTTT. It translates to CASSQGERTEAFF.

This rearrangement joins TRBV19 to TRBJ1-1, with D uncertain. Per the germline V gene, CDR1 is LNHDA and CDR2 is SQIVND (reference sequence). The CDR3 has 13 amino acids. With 3 bases removed from V and 0 bases from J, the gap between germline ends came to 5 bases. The CDR3 spells CASSIGMNTEAFF. CDR3 nucleotide sequence: TGTGCCAGTAGTATTGGCATGAACACTGAAGCTTTCTTT.

CDR3 bases: TGCAGTGCTAGTAGCGCGGCGGGCAATCAGCCCCAGCATTTT. Translation: CSASSAAGNQPQHF. V is TRBV20-1 and J is TRBJ1-5; D gene uncertain. Germline V gene data show CDR1 as DFQATT and CDR2 as SNEGSKA (reference sequence). Trimming removed 3 bases at V and 2 bases at J, with 11 bases between. The CDR3 has 14 residues.

J is TRBJ1-5 and V is TRBV4-2; D not resolved. V gave up 2 bases and J gave up 3 bases, with 17 bases separating them. Germline loops: CDR1 LGHNA, CDR2 YNFKEQ. The CDR3 is made up of 17 amino acids. Here the CDR3 DNA reads TGTGCCAGCAGCCAATCCAATCCAGGCAACCTCAATCAGCCCCAGCATTTT. This translates into CASSQSNPGNLNQPQHF.

The rearrangement joins TRBV4-2 to TRBJ1-6, with D unclear. The CDR3 is 16 residues long. V was pared by 0 bases and J by 7 bases, with 13 bases between. The V gene's germline CDR1 is LGHNA and CDR2 YNFKEQ. CDR3 coding DNA: TGTGCCAGCAGCCAAGATCCGGAGGGAGGGAATTCACCCCTCCACTTT. This sequence encodes CASSQDPEGGNSPLHF.

V gene TRBV19 combines with J gene TRBJ1-6; D perhaps matches TRBD1 (6 bases). Trimming removed 6 bases at V and 9 bases at J, with 15 bases between. This CDR3 spans 14 amino acids. The germline V gene has CDR1 LNHDA and CDR2 SQIVND (reference sequence). CDR3 loop: CASRPQGEGSPLHF. In DNA, the CDR3 is TGTGCCAGTAGACCACAGGGAGAAGGTTCACCCCTCCACTTT.

V is TRBV10-3 and J is TRBJ2-5, with TRBD1 as a possible D gene (6 bases). The germline V gene encodes CDR1 ENHRY and CDR2 SYGVKD. V lost 11 bases and J 1 base, leaving 14 bases between the germline ends. CDR3 length: 13 residues. The CDR3: CALGIGGQETQYF. The CDR3 DNA is TGTGCCCTCGGAATAGGGGGCCAAGAGACCCAGTACTTC.

This chain joins TRBV3-1 (or the pseudogene TRBV3-2) and TRBJ2-2, with D tentatively TRBD1 (5 bases). Germline V lookup: CDR1 LGHDT, CDR2 YNNKEL (reference sequence). Trimming left V 1 base short and J 3 bases short, with 9 bases between. This CDR3 region has 15 residues. DNA for the CDR3: TGTGCCAGCAGCCAAGCCAGGGCCTACACCGGGGAGCTGTTTTTT. Its translation is CASSQARAYTGELFF.